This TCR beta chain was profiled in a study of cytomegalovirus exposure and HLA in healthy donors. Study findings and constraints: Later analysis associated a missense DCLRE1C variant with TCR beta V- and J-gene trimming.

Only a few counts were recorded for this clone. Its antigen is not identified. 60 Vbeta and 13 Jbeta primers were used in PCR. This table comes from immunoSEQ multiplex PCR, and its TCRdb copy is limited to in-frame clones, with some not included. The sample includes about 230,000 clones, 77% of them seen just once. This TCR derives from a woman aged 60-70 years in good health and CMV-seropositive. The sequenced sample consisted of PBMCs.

Here the CDR3 reads CATDGPGEETQYF. As DNA, the CDR3 is TGTGCCACCGACGGTCCGGGGGAAGAGACCCAGTACTTC. The rearrangement joins TRBV15 to TRBJ2-5; the D gene is possibly TRBD2 (6 bases). The V gene's germline CDR1 is LNHNV and CDR2 YYDKDF (reference sequence). CDR3 length: 13 residues. The V gene lost 8 bases and the J gene lost 3 bases, with 13 bases spanning the gap.